This T cell receptor beta chain was observed in a study of human T cells and chemical hapten exposure. About the research overall: Patients had diphenylcyclopropenone applied to the scalp weekly throughout the roughly 25-week study.

The time point denotes: patch test 1, 2 weeks after DPC sensitization. Treatment specified: therapeutic diphenylcyclopropenone sensitization with weekly scalp DPC. The germline V gene has CDR1 MDHEN and CDR2 SYDVKM. The V and J ends lost 8 bases and 2 bases respectively, with 12 bases between them. The length of the CDR3 is 14 residues. With regard to this clonotype: No antigen is known for it.

The library labeled individual cDNA molecules by adding unique molecular identifiers to them. TCRdb reprocessed the RACE reads with MiXCR, giving one entry per CDR3 protein. This sample has approximately 80,000 distinct CDR3 sequences, with 9.5% to 12% found just once. Overall study results and limits: Having alopecia, donors may respond immunologically unlike healthy people. It was expanded TCRs that formed significantly more large CDR3 similarity clusters than controls did.

This specimen was whole blood, taken in connection with sensitization to the hapten diphenylcyclopropenone (DPC). The chain joins TRBV28 to TRBJ2-2; D is unresolved. This receptor was obtained from a woman aged 45-65 years with alopecia areata. Some clones in this sample may be carry-over from other donors' samples. Here the CDR3 reads CASLRRDNTGELFF. For the CDR3, the DNA is TGTGCCAGCTTGCGGCGAGATAACACCGGGGAGCTGTTTTTT.